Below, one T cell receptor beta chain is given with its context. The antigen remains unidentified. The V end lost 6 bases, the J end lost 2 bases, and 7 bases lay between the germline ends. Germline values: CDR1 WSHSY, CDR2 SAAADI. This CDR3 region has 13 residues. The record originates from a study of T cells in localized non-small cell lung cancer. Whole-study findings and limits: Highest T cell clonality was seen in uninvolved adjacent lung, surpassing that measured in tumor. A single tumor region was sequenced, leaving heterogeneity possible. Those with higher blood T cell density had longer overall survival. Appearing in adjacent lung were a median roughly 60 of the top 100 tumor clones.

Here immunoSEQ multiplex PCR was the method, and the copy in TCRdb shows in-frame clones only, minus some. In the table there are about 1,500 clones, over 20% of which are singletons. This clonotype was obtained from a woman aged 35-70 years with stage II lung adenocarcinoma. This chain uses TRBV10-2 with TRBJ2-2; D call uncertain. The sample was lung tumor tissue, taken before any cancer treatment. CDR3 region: CASRESNTGELFF. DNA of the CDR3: TGCGCCAGCAGGGAATCTAACACCGGGGAGCTGTTTTTT.